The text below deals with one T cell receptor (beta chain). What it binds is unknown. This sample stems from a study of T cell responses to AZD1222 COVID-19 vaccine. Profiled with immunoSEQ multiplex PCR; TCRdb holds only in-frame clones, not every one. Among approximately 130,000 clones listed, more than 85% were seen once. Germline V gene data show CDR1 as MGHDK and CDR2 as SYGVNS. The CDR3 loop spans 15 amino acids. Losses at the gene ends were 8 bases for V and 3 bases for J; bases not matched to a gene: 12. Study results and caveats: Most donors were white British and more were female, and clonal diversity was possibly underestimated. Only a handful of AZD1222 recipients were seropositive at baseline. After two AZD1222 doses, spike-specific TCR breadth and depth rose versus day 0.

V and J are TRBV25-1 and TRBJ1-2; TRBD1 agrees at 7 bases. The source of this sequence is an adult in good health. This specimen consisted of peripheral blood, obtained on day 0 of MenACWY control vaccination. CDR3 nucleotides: TGTGCCAGCGTATACAAAGGGGGCGCCTACTATGGCTACACCTTC. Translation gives CASVYKGGAYYGYTF.